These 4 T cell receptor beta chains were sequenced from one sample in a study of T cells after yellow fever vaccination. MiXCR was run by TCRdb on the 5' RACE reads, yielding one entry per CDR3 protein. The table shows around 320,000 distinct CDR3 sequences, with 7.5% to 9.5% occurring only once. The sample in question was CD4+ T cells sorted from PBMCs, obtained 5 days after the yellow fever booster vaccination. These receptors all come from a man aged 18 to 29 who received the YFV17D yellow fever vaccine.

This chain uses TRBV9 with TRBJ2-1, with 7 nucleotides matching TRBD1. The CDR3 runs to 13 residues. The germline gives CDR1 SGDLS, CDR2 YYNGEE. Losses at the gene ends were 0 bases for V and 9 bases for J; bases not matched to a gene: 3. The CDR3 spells CASSVDRGSEQFF. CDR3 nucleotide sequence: TGTGCCAGCAGCGTAGACAGGGGAAGTGAGCAGTTCTTC.

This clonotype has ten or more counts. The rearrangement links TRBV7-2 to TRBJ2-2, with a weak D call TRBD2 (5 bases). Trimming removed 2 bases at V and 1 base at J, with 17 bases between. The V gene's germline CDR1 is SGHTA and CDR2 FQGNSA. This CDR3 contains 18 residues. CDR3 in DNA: TGTGCCAGCAGCTTATCGTTCGTGGGAGCAGGGAACACCGGGGAGCTGTTTTTT. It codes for CASSLSFVGAGNTGELFF.

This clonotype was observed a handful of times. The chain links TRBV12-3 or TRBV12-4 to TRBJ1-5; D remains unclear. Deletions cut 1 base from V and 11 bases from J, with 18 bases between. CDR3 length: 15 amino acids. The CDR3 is CASSLVGGGSATQHF. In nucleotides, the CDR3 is TGTGCCAGCAGTTTAGTAGGTGGCGGATCAGCGACCCAGCATTTT.

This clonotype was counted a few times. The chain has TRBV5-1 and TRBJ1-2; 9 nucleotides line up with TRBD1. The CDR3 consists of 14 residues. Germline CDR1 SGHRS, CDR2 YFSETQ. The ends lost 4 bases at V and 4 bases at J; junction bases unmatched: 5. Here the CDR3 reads CASSVGQGSYGYTF. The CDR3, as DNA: TGCGCCAGCAGCGTGGGACAGGGAAGCTATGGCTACACCTTC.